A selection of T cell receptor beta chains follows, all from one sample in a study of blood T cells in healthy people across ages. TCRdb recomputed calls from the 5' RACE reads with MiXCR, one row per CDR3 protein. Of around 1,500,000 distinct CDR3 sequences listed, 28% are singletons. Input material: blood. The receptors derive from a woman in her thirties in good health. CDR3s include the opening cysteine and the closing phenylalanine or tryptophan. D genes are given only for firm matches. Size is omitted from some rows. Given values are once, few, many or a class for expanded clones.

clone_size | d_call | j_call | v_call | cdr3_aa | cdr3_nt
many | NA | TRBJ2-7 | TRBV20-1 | CSARDGISYEQYF | TGCAGTGCTAGAGACGGGATCTCCTACGAGCAGTACTTC
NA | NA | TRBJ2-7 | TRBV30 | CAWSRASDEQYF | TGTGCCTGGAGTAGGGCCTCCGACGAGCAGTACTTC
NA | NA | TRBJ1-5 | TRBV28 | CASSDGQTDRKNQPQHF | TGTGCCAGTAGTGACGGACAGACCGACAGGAAAAATCAGCCCCAGCATTTT
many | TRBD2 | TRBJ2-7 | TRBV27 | CASRTELAGALYEQYF | TGTGCCAGCAGGACGGAACTAGCGGGGGCACTCTACGAGCAGTACTTC
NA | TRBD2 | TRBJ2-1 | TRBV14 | CASSQPIAGGYNEQFF | TGTGCCAGCAGCCAACCTATAGCGGGAGGGTACAATGAGCAGTTCTTC
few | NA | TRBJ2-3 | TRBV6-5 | CASKPRGLTYTDTQYF | TGTGCCAGCAAACCGAGGGGGTTGACTTACACAGATACGCAGTATTTT
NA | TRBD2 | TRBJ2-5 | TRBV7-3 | CASSAGGFPETQYF | TGTGCCAGCAGCGCGGGGGGTTTCCCGGAGACCCAGTACTTC
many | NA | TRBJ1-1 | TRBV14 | CASSRGPEAFF | TGTGCCAGCAGCCGAGGGCCTGAAGCTTTCTTT
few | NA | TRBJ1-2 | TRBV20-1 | CSALPIGVGIYGYTF | TGCAGTGCCCTCCCGATTGGGGTGGGAATCTATGGCTACACCTTC
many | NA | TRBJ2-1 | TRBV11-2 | CASRETAVNEQFF | TGTGCCAGCAGGGAGACAGCCGTGAATGAGCAGTTCTTC
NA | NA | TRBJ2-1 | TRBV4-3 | CASSQGPGQVYNEQFF | TGCGCCAGCAGCCAAGGTCCGGGACAAGTATACAATGAGCAGTTCTTC
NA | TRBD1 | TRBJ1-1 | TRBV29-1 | CSVRQGFTEAFF | TGCAGCGTTCGACAGGGTTTTACTGAAGCTTTCTTT
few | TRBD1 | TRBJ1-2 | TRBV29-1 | CSAIQGNGYTF | TGCAGCGCAATACAGGGGAATGGCTACACCTTC
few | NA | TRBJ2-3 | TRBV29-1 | CSVVGQITDTQYF | TGCAGCGTTGTGGGCCAGATCACAGATACGCAGTATTTT
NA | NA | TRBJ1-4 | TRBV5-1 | CASSLAPLDLTTNEKLFF | TGCGCCAGCAGCTTGGCCCCACTGGACCTTACAACTAATGAAAAACTGTTTTTT
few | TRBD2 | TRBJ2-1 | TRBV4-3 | CASSQYSGRRQYNEQFF | TGCGCCAGCAGCCAATATAGCGGGCGCCGCCAGTACAATGAGCAGTTCTTC
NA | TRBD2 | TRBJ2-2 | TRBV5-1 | CASSAQPSGGKNTGELFF | TGCGCCAGCAGCGCACAACCTAGCGGGGGAAAGAACACCGGGGAGCTGTTTTTT
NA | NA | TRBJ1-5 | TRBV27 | CASSLTPETDQPQHF | TGTGCCAGCAGTTTGACACCGGAGACGGATCAGCCCCAGCATTTT
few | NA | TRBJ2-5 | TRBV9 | CASSGQGGVSQETQYF | TGTGCCAGCAGCGGACAAGGGGGGGTCTCCCAAGAGACCCAGTACTTC
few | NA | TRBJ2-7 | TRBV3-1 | CASSKSPGTSYEQYF | TGTGCCAGCAGCAAATCCCCGGGGACTTCCTACGAGCAGTACTTC
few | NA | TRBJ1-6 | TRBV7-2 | CASSAGRVSPLHF | TGTGCCAGCAGCGCGGGACGGGTTTCACCCCTCCACTTT
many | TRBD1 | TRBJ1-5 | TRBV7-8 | CASRQGVGLGDAEHF | TGTGCCAGCAGGCAGGGGGTTGGCTTAGGGGATGCTGAGCATTTT
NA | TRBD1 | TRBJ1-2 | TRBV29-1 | CSVEERQGCYGYTF | TGCAGCGTTGAAGAAAGACAGGGCTGCTATGGCTACACCTTC
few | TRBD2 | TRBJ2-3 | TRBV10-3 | CAITGLAGGQMPQYF | TGTGCCATCACCGGACTAGCGGGGGGCCAGATGCCGCAGTATTTT
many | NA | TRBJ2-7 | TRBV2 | CASTTQGYEQYF | TGTGCCAGCACCACTCAGGGCTACGAGCAGTACTTC
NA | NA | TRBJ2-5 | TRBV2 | CASSEDRRETQYF | TGTGCCAGCAGTGAAGACCGACGGGAGACCCAGTACTTC
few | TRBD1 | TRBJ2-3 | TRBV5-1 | CASSLGGQNVQDTQYF | TGCGCCAGCAGCTTGGGGGGACAGAATGTCCAGGATACGCAGTATTTT
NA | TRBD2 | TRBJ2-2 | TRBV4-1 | CASSQSGGGHTGELFF | TGCGCCAGCAGCCAGTCGGGCGGGGGACACACCGGGGAGCTGTTTTTT
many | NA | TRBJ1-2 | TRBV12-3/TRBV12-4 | CASSPLGPTNGYTF | TGTGCCAGCAGCCCGCTGGGACCTACTAATGGCTACACCTTC
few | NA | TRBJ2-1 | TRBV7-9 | CASSGQSTFNEQFF | TGTGCCAGCAGCGGACAGTCCACATTCAATGAGCAGTTCTTC
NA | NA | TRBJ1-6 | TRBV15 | CATSGEGAMNSPLHF | TGTGCCACCAGCGGCGAAGGGGCGATGAATTCACCCCTCCACTTT
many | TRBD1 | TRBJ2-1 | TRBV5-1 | CASSWTGTGTNEQFF | TGCGCCAGCAGCTGGACCGGGACAGGAACCAATGAGCAGTTCTTC
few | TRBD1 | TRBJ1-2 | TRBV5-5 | CASSTGTGGEGYGYTF | TGTGCCAGCAGCACTGGGACAGGGGGCGAGGGTTATGGCTACACCTTC
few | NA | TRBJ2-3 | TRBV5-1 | CASSAQGGTDTQYF | TGCGCCAGCAGCGCCCAGGGTGGGACAGATACGCAGTATTTT
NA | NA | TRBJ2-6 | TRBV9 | CASSVTMEGSSGANVLTF | TGTGCCAGCAGCGTAACGATGGAGGGTAGCTCTGGGGCCAACGTCCTGACTTTC
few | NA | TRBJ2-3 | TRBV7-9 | CASSLLGGSTDTQYF | TGTGCCAGCAGCTTATTGGGCGGGAGCACAGATACGCAGTATTTT
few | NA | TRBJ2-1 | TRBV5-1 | CASSLTSPASSYNEQFF | TGCGCCAGCAGCTTGACTAGCCCCGCGAGCTCCTACAATGAGCAGTTCTTC
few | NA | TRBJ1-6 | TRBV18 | CASSQNGRAGSDSPLHF | TGTGCCAGCTCCCAGAACGGGAGGGCAGGGTCGGATTCACCCCTCCACTTT
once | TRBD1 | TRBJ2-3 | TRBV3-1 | CASSQWDRGPDTQYF | TGTGCCAGCAGCCAGTGGGACAGGGGCCCAGATACGCAGTATTTT
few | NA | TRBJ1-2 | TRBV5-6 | CASSLEGRPSRSYTF | TGTGCCAGCAGCCTGGAGGGACGCCCTTCGAGGAGCTACACCTTC
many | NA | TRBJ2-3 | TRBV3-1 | CASSQDGDTQYF | TGTGCCAGCAGCCAAGATGGCGATACGCAGTATTTT
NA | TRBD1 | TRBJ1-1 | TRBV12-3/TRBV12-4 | CASSTQGWFAEAFF | TGTGCCAGCAGTACACAGGGGTGGTTCGCTGAAGCTTTCTTT
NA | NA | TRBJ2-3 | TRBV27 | CASPGSPRSGPFYRGTDTQYF | TGTGCCAGCCCCGGTAGTCCCAGGTCAGGGCCTTTTTACAGGGGCACAGATACGCAGTATTTT
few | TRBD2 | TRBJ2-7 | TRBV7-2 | CASSLVPSGEYEQYF | TGTGCCAGCAGCTTAGTCCCCAGCGGGGAATACGAGCAGTACTTC
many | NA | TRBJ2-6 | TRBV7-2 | CASSLAVGASWANVLTF | TGTGCCAGCAGCTTAGCGGTGGGAGCCTCTTGGGCCAACGTCCTGACTTTC
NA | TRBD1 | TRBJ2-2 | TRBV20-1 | CSARVFGQGDTGELFF | TGCAGTGCTAGAGTCTTTGGACAGGGGGACACCGGGGAGCTGTTTTTT